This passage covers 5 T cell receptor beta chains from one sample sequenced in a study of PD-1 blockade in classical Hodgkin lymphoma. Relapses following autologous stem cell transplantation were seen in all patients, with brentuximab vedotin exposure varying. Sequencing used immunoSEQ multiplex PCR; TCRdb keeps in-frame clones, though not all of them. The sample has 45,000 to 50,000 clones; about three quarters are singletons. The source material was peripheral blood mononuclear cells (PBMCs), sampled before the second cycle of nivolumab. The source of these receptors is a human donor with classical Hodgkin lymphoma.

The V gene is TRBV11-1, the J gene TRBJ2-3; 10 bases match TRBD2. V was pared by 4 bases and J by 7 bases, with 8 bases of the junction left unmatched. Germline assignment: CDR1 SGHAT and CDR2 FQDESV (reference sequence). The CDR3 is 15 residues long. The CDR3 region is CASSSGLARANTQYF. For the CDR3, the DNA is TGTGCCAGCAGCTCGGGACTAGCGAGGGCAAATACGCAGTATTTT.

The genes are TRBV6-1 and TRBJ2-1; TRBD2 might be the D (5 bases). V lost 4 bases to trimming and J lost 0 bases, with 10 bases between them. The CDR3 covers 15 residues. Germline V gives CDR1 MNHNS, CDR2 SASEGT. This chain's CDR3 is CASSVGMSSYNEQFF. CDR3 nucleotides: TGTGCCAGCAGTGTCGGGATGAGCTCCTACAATGAGCAGTTCTTC.

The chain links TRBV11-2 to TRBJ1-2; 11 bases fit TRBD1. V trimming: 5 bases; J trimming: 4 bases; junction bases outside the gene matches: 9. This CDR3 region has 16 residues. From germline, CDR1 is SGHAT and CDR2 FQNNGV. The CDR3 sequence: CASSLLRGTGGYGYTF. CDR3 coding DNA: TGTGCCAGCAGCCTCCTGAGGGGGACAGGGGGCTATGGCTACACCTTC.

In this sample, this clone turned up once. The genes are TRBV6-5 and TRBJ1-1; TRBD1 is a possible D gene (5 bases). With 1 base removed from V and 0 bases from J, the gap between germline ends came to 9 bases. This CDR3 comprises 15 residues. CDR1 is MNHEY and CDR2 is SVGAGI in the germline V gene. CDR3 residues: CASSYWGTMNTEAFF. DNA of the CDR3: TGTGCCAGCAGTTACTGGGGGACGATGAACACTGAAGCTTTCTTT.

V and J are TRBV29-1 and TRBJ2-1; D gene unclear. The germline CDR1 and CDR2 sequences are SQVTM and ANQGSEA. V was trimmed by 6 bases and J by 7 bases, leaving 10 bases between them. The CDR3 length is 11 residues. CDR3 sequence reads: CSVAEFNEQFF. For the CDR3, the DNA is TGCAGCGTGGCTGAATTTAATGAGCAGTTCTTC.